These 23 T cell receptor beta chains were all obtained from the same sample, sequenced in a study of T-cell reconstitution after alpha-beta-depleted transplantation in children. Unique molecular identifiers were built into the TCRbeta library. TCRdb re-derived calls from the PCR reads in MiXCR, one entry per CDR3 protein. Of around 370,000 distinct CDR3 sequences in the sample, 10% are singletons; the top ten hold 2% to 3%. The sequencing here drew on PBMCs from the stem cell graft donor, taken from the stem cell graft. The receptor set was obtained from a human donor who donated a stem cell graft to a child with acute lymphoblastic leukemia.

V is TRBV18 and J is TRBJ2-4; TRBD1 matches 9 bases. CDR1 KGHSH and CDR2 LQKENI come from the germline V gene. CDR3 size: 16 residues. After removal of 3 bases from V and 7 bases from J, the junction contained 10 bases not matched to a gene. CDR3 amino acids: CASSPETGTGRNIQYF. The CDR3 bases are TGTGCCAGCTCACCCGAGACCGGGACAGGGCGCAACATTCAGTACTTC.

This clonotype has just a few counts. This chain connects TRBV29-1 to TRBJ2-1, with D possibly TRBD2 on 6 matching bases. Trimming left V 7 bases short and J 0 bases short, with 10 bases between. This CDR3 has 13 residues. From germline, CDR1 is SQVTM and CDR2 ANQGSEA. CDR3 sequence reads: CSAGGLSYNEQFF. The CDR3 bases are TGCAGCGCAGGAGGGCTCTCCTACAATGAGCAGTTCTTC.

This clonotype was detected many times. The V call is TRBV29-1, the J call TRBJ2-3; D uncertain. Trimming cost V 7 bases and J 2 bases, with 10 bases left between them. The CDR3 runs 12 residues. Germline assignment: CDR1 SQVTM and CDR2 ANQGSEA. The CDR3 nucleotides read TGCAGCGCCAGACGATACACAGATACGCAGTATTTT. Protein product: CSARRYTDTQYF.

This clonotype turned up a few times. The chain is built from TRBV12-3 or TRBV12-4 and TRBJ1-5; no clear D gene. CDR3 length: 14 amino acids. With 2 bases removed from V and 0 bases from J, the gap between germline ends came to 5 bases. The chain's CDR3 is CASSLMASNQPQHF. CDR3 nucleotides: TGTGCCAGCAGTTTAATGGCTAGCAATCAGCCCCAGCATTTT.

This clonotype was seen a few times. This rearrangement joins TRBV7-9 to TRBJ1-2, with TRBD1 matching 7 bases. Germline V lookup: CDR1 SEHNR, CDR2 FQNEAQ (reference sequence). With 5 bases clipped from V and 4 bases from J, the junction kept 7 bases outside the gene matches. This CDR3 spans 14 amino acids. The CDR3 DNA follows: TGTGCCAGCAGCGGGCGGACAGGTCTCTATGGCTACACCTTC. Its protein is CASSGRTGLYGYTF.

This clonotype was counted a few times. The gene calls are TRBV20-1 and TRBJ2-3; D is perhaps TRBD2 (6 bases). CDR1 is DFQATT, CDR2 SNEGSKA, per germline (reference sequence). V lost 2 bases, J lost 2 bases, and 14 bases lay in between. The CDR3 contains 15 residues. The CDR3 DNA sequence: TGCAGTGCTAGACTAGCGCGACGCCTCACAGATACGCAGTATTTT. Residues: CSARLARRLTDTQYF.

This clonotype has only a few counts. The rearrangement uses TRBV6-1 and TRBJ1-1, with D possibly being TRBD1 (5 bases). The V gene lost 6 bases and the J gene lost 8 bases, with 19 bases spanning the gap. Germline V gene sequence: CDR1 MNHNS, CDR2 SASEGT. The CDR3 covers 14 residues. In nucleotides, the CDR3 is TGTGCCAGCAGACCAATCCGGGCTGGGGCCGAAGCTTTCTTT. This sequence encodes CASRPIRAGAEAFF.

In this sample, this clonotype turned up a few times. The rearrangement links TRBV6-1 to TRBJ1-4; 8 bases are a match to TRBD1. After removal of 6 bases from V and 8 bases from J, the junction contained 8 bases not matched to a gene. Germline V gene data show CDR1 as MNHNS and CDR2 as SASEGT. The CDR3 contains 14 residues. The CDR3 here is CASRPGGREEKLFF. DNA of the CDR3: TGTGCCAGCAGACCAGGGGGCCGCGAGGAAAAACTGTTTTTT.

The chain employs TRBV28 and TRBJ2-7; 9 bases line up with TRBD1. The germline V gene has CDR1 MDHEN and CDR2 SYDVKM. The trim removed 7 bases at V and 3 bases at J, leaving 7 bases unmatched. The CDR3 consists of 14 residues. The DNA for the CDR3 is TGTGCCAGCACCGGGACAGGGTCCTTCTACGAGCAGTACTTC. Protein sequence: CASTGTGSFYEQYF.

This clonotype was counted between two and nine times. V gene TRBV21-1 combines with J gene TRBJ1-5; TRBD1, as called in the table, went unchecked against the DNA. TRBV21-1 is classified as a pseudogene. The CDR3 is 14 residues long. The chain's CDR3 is CASSLRDGIQPQHF. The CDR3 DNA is TGTGCCAGCAGCCTCCGGGACGGAATTCAGCCCCAGCATTTT.

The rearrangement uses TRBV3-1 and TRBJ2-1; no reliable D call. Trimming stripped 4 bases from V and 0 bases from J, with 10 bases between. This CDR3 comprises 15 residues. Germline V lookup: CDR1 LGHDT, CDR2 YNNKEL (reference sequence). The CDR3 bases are TGTGCCAGCAGCCGGGGTTCAAGCTCCTACAATGAGCAGTTCTTC. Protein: CASSRGSSSYNEQFF.

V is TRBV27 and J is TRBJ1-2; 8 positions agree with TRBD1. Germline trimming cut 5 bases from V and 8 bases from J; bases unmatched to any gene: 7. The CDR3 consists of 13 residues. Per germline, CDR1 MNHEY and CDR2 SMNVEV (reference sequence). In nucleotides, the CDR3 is TGTGCCAGCAGTGCCGGACAGGGCTTGGGCTACACCTTC. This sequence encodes CASSAGQGLGYTF.

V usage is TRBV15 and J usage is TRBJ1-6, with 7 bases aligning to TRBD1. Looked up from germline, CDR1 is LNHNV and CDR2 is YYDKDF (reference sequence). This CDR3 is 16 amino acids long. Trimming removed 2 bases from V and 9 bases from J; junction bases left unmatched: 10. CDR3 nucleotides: TGTGCCACCAGCAGACCCGACAGGGAAAAAGGTTCACCCCTCCACTTT. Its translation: CATSRPDREKGSPLHF.

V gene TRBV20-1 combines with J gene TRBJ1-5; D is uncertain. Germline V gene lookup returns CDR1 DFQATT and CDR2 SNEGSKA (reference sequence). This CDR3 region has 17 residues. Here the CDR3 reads CCARDPGRPYSNQPQHF. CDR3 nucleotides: TGCTGCGCTAGAGATCCAGGACGTCCTTATAGCAATCAGCCCCAGCATTTT.

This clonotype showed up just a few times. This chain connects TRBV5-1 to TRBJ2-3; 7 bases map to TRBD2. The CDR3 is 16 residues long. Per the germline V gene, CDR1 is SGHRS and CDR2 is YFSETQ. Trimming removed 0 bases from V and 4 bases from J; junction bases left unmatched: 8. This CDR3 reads CASSLEGGSPPDTQYF. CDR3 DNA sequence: TGCGCCAGCAGCTTGGAGGGCGGGAGTCCCCCAGATACGCAGTATTTT.

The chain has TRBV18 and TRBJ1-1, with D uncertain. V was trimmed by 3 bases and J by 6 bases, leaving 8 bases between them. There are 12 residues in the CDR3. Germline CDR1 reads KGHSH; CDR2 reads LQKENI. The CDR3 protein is CASSPQEAEAFF. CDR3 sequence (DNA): TGTGCCAGCTCACCCCAAGAAGCTGAAGCTTTCTTT.

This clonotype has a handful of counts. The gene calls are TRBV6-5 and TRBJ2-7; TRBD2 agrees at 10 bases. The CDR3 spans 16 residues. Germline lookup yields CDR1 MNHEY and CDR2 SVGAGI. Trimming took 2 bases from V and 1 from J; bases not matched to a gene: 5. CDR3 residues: CASSYRHSGRSYEQYF. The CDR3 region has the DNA TGTGCCAGCAGTTACCGGCATAGCGGGAGGTCCTACGAGCAGTACTTC.

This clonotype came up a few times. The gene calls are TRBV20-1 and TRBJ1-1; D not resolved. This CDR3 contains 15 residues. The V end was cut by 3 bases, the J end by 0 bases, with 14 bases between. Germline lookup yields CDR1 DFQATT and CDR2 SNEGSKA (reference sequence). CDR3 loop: CSASPGIIMNTEAFF. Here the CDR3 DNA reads TGCAGTGCTAGTCCGGGGATTATCATGAACACTGAAGCTTTCTTT.

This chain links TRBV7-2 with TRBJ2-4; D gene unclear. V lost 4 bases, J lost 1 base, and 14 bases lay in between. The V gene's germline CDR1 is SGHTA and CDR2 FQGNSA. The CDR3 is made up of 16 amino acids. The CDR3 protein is CASSSVGKEAKNIQYF. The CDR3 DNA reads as TGTGCCAGCAGCTCCGTCGGCAAGGAGGCCAAAAACATTCAGTACTTC. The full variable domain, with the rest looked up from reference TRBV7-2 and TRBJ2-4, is GAGVSQSPSNKVTEKGKDVELRCDPISGHTALYWYRQSLGQGLEFLIYFQGNSAPDKSGLPSDRFSAERTGGSVSTLTIQRTQQEDSAVYLCASSSVGKEAKNIQYFGAGTRLSVL.

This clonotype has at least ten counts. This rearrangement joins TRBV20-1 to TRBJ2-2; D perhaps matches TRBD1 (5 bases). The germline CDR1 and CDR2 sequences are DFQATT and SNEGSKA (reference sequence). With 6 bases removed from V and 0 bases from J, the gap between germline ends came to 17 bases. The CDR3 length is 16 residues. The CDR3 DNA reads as TGCAGTGCCCGCCCCCGGACAAGGGCGAACACCGGGGAGCTGTTTTTT. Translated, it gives CSARPRTRANTGELFF.

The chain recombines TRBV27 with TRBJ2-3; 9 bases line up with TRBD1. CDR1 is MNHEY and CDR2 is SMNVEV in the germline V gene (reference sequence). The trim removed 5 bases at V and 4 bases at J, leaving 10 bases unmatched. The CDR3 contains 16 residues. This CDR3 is CASSHLTGTGSDTQYF. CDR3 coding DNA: TGTGCCAGCAGTCACCTGACAGGGACAGGGTCAGATACGCAGTATTTT.

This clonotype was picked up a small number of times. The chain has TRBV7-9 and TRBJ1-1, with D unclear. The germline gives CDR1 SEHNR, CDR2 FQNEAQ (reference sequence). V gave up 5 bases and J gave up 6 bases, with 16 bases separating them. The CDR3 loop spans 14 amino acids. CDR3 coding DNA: TGTGCCAGCAGCGCGGCGGGAGGCGGGGCTGAAGCTTTCTTT. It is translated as CASSAAGGGAEAFF.

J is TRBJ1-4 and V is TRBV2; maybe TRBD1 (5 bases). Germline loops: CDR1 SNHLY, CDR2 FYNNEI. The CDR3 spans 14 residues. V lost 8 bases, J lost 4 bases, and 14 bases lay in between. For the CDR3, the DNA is TGTGCCAGCCGTCGGAGAGGGGTTAATGAAAAACTGTTTTTT. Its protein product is CASRRRGVNEKLFF. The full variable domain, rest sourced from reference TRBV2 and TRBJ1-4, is EPEVTQTPSHQVTQMGQEVILRCVPISNHLYFYWYRQILGQKVEFLVSFYNNEISEKSEIFDDQFSVERPDGSNFTLKIRSTKLEDSAMYFCASRRRGVNEKLFFGSGTQLSVL.